These 26 T cell receptor beta chains share one sample of origin, sequenced in a study of cytomegalovirus exposure and HLA in healthy donors. It was with 60 Vbeta and 13 Jbeta primers that the PCR ran. TCRdb's copy holds only in-frame clones and misses some; the assay was immunoSEQ multiplex PCR. Among around 140,000 clones listed, roughly 80% were seen once. Material: PBMCs. These receptors came from a middle-aged man in good health and CMV-seronegative.

This clone was found once. The chain combines TRBV7-2 with TRBJ2-7, with TRBD1 matching 10 bases. The CDR3 is 15 residues long. With V trimmed by 5 bases and J by 5 bases, 9 bases remained unmatched. Per germline, CDR1 SGHTA and CDR2 FQGNSA. CDR3 residues: CASSPQGTGANEQYF. The CDR3 coding sequence is TGTGCCAGCAGCCCCCAAGGGACAGGGGCGAACGAGCAGTACTTC.

J is TRBJ2-2 and V is TRBV9; 7 nucleotides line up with TRBD2. The CDR3 spans 15 residues. The V segment lost 5 bases and the J segment 4 bases; nucleotides outside the gene matches: 8. The germline gives CDR1 SGDLS, CDR2 YYNGEE. The CDR3 coding sequence is TGTGCCAGCAGAGGAGCGGGGCGAGGCACCGGGGAGCTGTTTTTT. This codes for CASRGAGRGTGELFF.

The CDR3 DNA is TGTGCCAGCACCCAAGGAGGGCCTTACACAGATACGCAGTATTTT. This encodes CASTQGGPYTDTQYF. V gene TRBV6-5 combines with J gene TRBJ2-3; TRBD2 might be the D (6 bases). Trimming took 7 bases from V and 2 from J, leaving 16 bases between them. CDR3 size: 15 residues. In germline, CDR1 is MNHEY, CDR2 SVGAGI.

The chain employs TRBV7-2 and TRBJ2-7, with 8 positions matching TRBD2. Germline V gives CDR1 SGHTA, CDR2 FQGNSA. J gave up 4 bases and V 2 bases, and 7 bases lay outside the gene matches. The CDR3 spans 15 residues. This CDR3 is CASSLSGRGVYEQYF. In DNA, the CDR3 is TGTGCCAGCAGCTTAAGTGGGCGGGGGGTATACGAGCAGTACTTC.

The genes are TRBV27 and TRBJ1-2; D perhaps matches TRBD1 (6 bases). This CDR3 comprises 14 residues. Trimming took 0 bases from V and 6 from J, leaving 11 bases between them. The germline V gene encodes CDR1 MNHEY and CDR2 SMNVEV (reference sequence). CDR3 residues: CASSLSGQRHGYTF. CDR3 nucleotides: TGTGCCAGCAGTTTATCAGGACAGCGACATGGCTACACCTTC.

In its sample, this clone was seen a few times. The V and J genes are TRBV5-8 and TRBJ1-1; a weak D match, TRBD1 (5 bases). The CDR3 is made up of 13 amino acids. Looked up from germline, CDR1 is SGHTS and CDR2 is YDEGEE. Trimming left V 5 bases short and J 4 bases short, with 12 bases between. The DNA of the CDR3 is TGTGCCAGCAGTTATGACAGTTTCACTGAAGCTTTCTTT. Translation gives CASSYDSFTEAFF.

This clone was observed a single time. V usage is TRBV30 and J usage is TRBJ1-5; tentative D call: TRBD1 (5 bases). Trimming shortened V by 1 base and J by 2 bases, and 12 bases separated the two germline ends. The germline CDR1 and CDR2 sequences are GTSNPN and SVGIG (reference sequence). This CDR3 has 15 residues. In DNA form, the CDR3 reads TGTGCCTGGAGTGGCTTAACGGGGGGCAATCAGCCCCAGCATTTT. Translation: CAWSGLTGGNQPQHF.

V is TRBV2 and J is TRBJ1-1, with no clear D. Germline V gene sequence: CDR1 SNHLY, CDR2 FYNNEI. This CDR3 is built from 13 residues. V was cut by 4 bases and J by 1 base, with 7 bases left in between. The DNA of the CDR3 is TGTGCCAGCAGTGGGCAGGAGAACACTGAAGCTTTCTTT. Its protein product is CASSGQENTEAFF.

J is TRBJ1-3 and V is TRBV28; the D gene is possibly TRBD1 (6 bases). Trimming removed 5 bases from V and 0 bases from J, with 20 bases in between. This CDR3 is built from 18 residues. Germline V gene lookup returns CDR1 MDHEN and CDR2 SYDVKM. The DNA of the CDR3 is TGTGCCAGCAGTCCTTCCCTTGGGGGGGCCAGCTCTGGAAACACCATATATTTT. Translating it yields CASSPSLGGASSGNTIYF. Variable domain in full (rest from reference TRBV28 and TRBJ1-3): DVKVTQSSRYLVKRTGEKVFLECVQDMDHENMFWYRQDPGLGLRLIYFSYDVKMKEKGDIPEGYSVSREKKERFSLILESASTNQTSMYLCASSPSLGGASSGNTIYFGEGSWLTVV.

V gene TRBV7-6 combines with J gene TRBJ2-1; 8 bases align to TRBD1. Germline assignment: CDR1 SGHVS and CDR2 FNYEAQ. CDR3 length equals 14 residues. The junction had 5 bases not matched to a gene; V was cut back by 0 bases and J by 10 bases. The CDR3 sequence is CASSLAPGQDEQFF. CDR3 DNA: TGTGCCAGCAGCTTAGCGCCGGGACAGGACGAGCAGTTCTTC. Full variable domain (rest looked up from reference TRBV7-6 and TRBJ2-1): GAGVSQSPRYKVTKRGQDVALRCDPISGHVSLYWYRQALGQGPEFLTYFNYEAQQDKSGLPNDRFSAERPEGSISTLTIQRTEQRDSAMYRCASSLAPGQDEQFFGPGTRLTVL.

This sequence joins TRBV7-9 and TRBJ2-7, with 7 positions matching TRBD1. After removal of 6 bases from V and 3 bases from J, the junction contained 8 bases not matched to a gene. The CDR3 length is 14 residues. Germline V gene sequence: CDR1 SEHNR, CDR2 FQNEAQ (reference sequence). The CDR3 DNA reads as TGTGCCAGCAGGTCTACAGGGGTCCACTACGAGCAGTACTTC. Translating gives CASRSTGVHYEQYF. The full variable domain, in which reference TRBV7-9 and TRBJ2-7 provide the parts outside the CDR3, is DTGVSQNPRHKITKRGQNVTFRCDPISEHNRLYWYRQTLGQGPEFLTYFQNEAQLEKSRLLSDRFSAERPKGSFSTLEIQRTEQGDSAMYLCASRSTGVHYEQYFGPGTRLTVT.

The V gene is TRBV21-1, the J gene TRBJ1-1. TRBV21-1 is a recognized pseudogene. The CDR3 loop spans 15 amino acids. CDR3 in amino acids: CASSKARVPGTEAFF. DNA for the CDR3: TGTGCCAGCAGCAAAGCCCGGGTTCCGGGCACTGAAGCTTTCTTT.

The count of this clone is one. The rearrangement uses TRBV10-3 and TRBJ2-5, with TRBD1 matching 8 bases. Losses at the gene ends were 7 bases for V and 3 bases for J; bases not matched to a gene: 4. The CDR3 is made up of 13 amino acids. Per germline, CDR1 ENHRY and CDR2 SYGVKD. The CDR3 DNA reads TGTGCCATCAAGCCGGGACAGGAAGAGACCCAGTACTTC. It is translated as CAIKPGQEETQYF.

The chain employs TRBV11-2 and TRBJ2-7; D is possibly TRBD1 (9 bases). The CDR3 spans 16 residues. Trimming cost V 5 bases and J 5 bases, with 22 bases left between them. The germline CDR1 and CDR2 sequences are SGHAT and FQNNGV. CDR3 DNA sequence: TGTGCCAGCAGCGCGGGGGGACAGGGATTGATCCACGAGCAGTACTTC. It translates to CASSAGGQGLIHEQYF.

This clone was seen a single time. This chain connects TRBV7-2 to TRBJ2-5, with 8 bases identical to TRBD1. V trimming: 5 bases; J trimming: 5 bases; junction bases outside the gene matches: 4. The CDR3 is made up of 13 amino acids. Germline V gene data show CDR1 as SGHTA and CDR2 as FQGNSA. CDR3 sequence (DNA): TGTGCCAGCAGCGACAGGGGTGAGGAGACCCAGTACTTC. This sequence encodes CASSDRGEETQYF.

The CDR3 region is CAISEMEQGAYNEQFF. The CDR3 DNA reads TGTGCCATCAGTGAGATGGAGCAGGGGGCCTACAATGAGCAGTTCTTC. The chain recombines TRBV10-3 with TRBJ2-1; 7 nucleotides line up with TRBD1. J was trimmed by 2 bases and V by 2 bases; bases with no gene match: 6. CDR1 is ENHRY and CDR2 is SYGVKD in the germline V gene. The CDR3 has 16 residues.

To note about this clone: At the DNA level, this CDR3 is encoded by other sequences in the same sample as well. The chain combines TRBV18 with TRBJ1-1; D call uncertain. Germline lookup yields CDR1 KGHSH and CDR2 LQKENI. The CDR3 has 13 residues. V lost 8 bases to trimming and J lost 0 bases, with 10 bases between them. CDR3 bases: TGTGCCAGCGCGGAGGGCATGAACACTGAAGCTTTCTTT. It is translated as CASAEGMNTEAFF.

In this sample, this clone turned up a few times. The CDR3 is CASSYDRESYNSPLHF. The CDR3 DNA reads as TGTGCCAGCAGTTACGACAGGGAATCGTATAATTCACCCCTCCACTTT. V usage is TRBV6-5 and J usage is TRBJ1-6, with 7 bases aligning to TRBD1. Germline V gene lookup returns CDR1 MNHEY and CDR2 SVGAGI. The CDR3 length is 16 residues. The junction had 5 bases not matched to a gene; V was cut back by 2 bases and J by 4 bases.

The rearrangement uses TRBV5-1 and TRBJ2-3; 7 nucleotides line up with TRBD2. CDR3 length equals 15 residues. Germline V gene lookup returns CDR1 SGHRS and CDR2 YFSETQ. The V gene end was trimmed by 7 bases and the J gene end by 3 bases; junction bases not matched to a gene: 11. For the CDR3, the DNA is TGCGCCAGCGGTACAGCGGGGACGATGACAGATACGCAGTATTTT. Protein product: CASGTAGTMTDTQYF.

In its sample, this clone was seen once. This rearrangement joins TRBV5-1 to TRBJ1-5; D call uncertain. Germline V gene lookup returns CDR1 SGHRS and CDR2 YFSETQ. The CDR3 has 15 residues. Trimming took 4 bases from V and 3 from J, leaving 14 bases between them. The CDR3 DNA reads as TGCGCCAGCAGCCCCGGGGTAGCTGACAATCAGCCCCAGCATTTT. Its protein product is CASSPGVADNQPQHF.

This chain connects TRBV19 to TRBJ2-2; 9 positions match TRBD1. This CDR3 comprises 15 residues. The ends lost 8 bases at V and 2 bases at J; junction bases unmatched: 6. The germline V gene encodes CDR1 LNHDA and CDR2 SQIVND (reference sequence). CDR3 nucleotide sequence: TGTGCCAGTTTTTCGGGACAGGGCAACACCGGGGAGCTGTTTTTT. This sequence encodes CASFSGQGNTGELFF.

The CDR3 here is CASSPSSGGYNEQFF. CDR3 nucleotide sequence: TGTGCCAGTAGCCCTTCTAGCGGGGGTTACAATGAGCAGTTCTTC. The rearrangement links TRBV19 to TRBJ2-1; 10 nucleotides match TRBD2. Germline V lookup: CDR1 LNHDA, CDR2 SQIVND (reference sequence). Trimming at V came to 6 bases and at J to 4 bases, leaving 6 bases not matched to a gene. CDR3 length: 15 amino acids.

The V gene is TRBV7-9, the J gene TRBJ1-1; a possible D gene is TRBD1 (5 bases). Germline loops: CDR1 SEHNR, CDR2 FQNEAQ (reference sequence). Trimming left V 0 bases short and J 8 bases short, with 10 bases between. The CDR3 sequence is 13 residues long. CDR3 region: CASSLAGTVEAFF. The CDR3 DNA is TGTGCCAGCAGCTTAGCTGGGACTGTCGAAGCTTTCTTT.

The chain combines TRBV28 with TRBJ1-1, with D unclear. This CDR3 contains 13 residues. The V gene lost 6 bases and the J gene lost 0 bases, with 8 bases spanning the gap. In germline, CDR1 is MDHEN, CDR2 SYDVKM. The chain's CDR3 is CASRTTVNTEAFF. The CDR3 nucleotides are TGTGCCAGCAGAACCACAGTGAACACTGAAGCTTTCTTT.

The chain employs TRBV6-5 and TRBJ2-2; D perhaps matches TRBD2 (6 bases). CDR1 and CDR2 (germline): MNHEY, SVGAGI. The length of the CDR3 is 13 residues. Deletions cut 5 bases from V and 11 bases from J, with 15 bases between. The CDR3 nucleotides read TGTGCCAGCAGTCCCACTACCGGGGGAGAGCTGTTTTTT. Residues: CASSPTTGGELFF.

This chain uses TRBV7-3 with TRBJ2-2, with D uncertain. The V and J ends lost 1 base and 5 bases respectively, with 5 bases between them. The germline gives CDR1 SGHTA, CDR2 FQGTGA. The CDR3 contains 13 residues. Here the CDR3 reads CASSLSQTGELFF. The CDR3 bases are TGTGCCAGCAGCTTAAGCCAGACCGGGGAGCTGTTTTTT.